The 11 T cell receptor beta chains in this list originate from one sample, sequenced in a study of blood T cell repertoires in COVID-19. The assay was immunoSEQ multiplex PCR, and TCRdb's table has in-frame clones only and misses some. Of approximately 350,000 clones listed, roughly 90% are singletons. The sequencing input was peripheral blood. The receptors derive from a man aged 40-49 years with acute or convalescent COVID-19.

The chain recombines TRBV30 with TRBJ2-3, with TRBD2 matching 12 bases. The CDR3 spans 14 residues. V dropped 8 bases and J dropped 4; count of bases not matched to a gene: 7. Germline-derived CDR1 and CDR2 are GTSNPN and SVGIG (reference sequence). CDR3 nucleotides: TGTGCCGGCCGACTAGCGGGAGAGTCAGATACGCAGTATTTT. Protein product: CAGRLAGESDTQYF.

The chain is built from TRBV24-1 and TRBJ1-1; D is undetermined. Germline CDR1 KGHDR, CDR2 SFDVKD. The CDR3 length is 16 residues. V was trimmed by 2 bases and J by 4 bases, leaving 16 bases between them. CDR3: CATSDSSPDPSTEAFF. The CDR3 nucleotides are TGTGCCACCAGTGATTCCTCCCCCGACCCTAGCACTGAAGCTTTCTTT.

This clone turned up a few times. The chain recombines TRBV6-5 with TRBJ1-1; TRBD1 aligns across 8 bases. Germline V CDR1 and CDR2: MNHEY, SVGAGI. The V and J ends lost 4 bases and 5 bases, in that order; junction bases with no gene match: 6. CDR3 length equals 14 residues. The CDR3 loop is CASSFDRGRTEAFF. DNA of the CDR3: TGTGCCAGCAGTTTCGACAGGGGAAGGACTGAAGCTTTCTTT.

The chain joins TRBV3-1 (or the pseudogene TRBV3-2) to TRBJ2-5; 8 bases line up with TRBD2. After removal of 3 bases from V and 3 bases from J, the junction contained 9 bases not matched to a gene. The CDR3 spans 16 residues. The germline V gene has CDR1 LGHDT and CDR2 YNNKEL (reference sequence). The chain's CDR3 is CASSQGAGGPEETQYF. The CDR3 DNA follows: TGTGCCAGCAGCCAGGGGGCGGGGGGCCCTGAAGAGACCCAGTACTTC.

This clone turned up a few times. This chain connects TRBV11-3 to TRBJ2-2; D is perhaps TRBD2 (5 bases). This CDR3 contains 15 residues. The germline gives CDR1 SGHNT, CDR2 YENEEA. Trimming left V 3 bases short and J 2 bases short, with 10 bases between. DNA for the CDR3: TGTGCCAGCAGCTTGGATGGACTTAACACCGGGGAGCTGTTTTTT. Amino acid sequence: CASSLDGLNTGELFF.

The chain is built from TRBV18 and TRBJ1-2; TRBD1 matches 7 bases. CDR1 is KGHSH and CDR2 is LQKENI in the germline V gene. Losses at the gene ends were 5 bases for V and 3 bases for J; bases not matched to a gene: 9. CDR3 length: 15 amino acids. CDR3 amino acids: CASSESRGLDYGYTF. In DNA form, the CDR3 reads TGTGCCAGCTCAGAGAGTAGGGGGCTCGACTATGGCTACACCTTC.

The chain combines TRBV18 with TRBJ1-2; no clear D. With 2 bases removed from V and 6 bases from J, the gap between germline ends came to 10 bases. The length of the CDR3 is 13 residues. Germline values: CDR1 KGHSH, CDR2 LQKENI. CDR3 residues: CASSPSGRDGYTF. Written as DNA, the CDR3 is TGTGCCAGCTCACCATCGGGGAGGGATGGCTACACCTTC.

In this sample, this clone turned up a few times. This rearrangement joins TRBV4-3 to TRBJ2-7; 7 bases are a match to TRBD1. CDR1 and CDR2 (germline): LGHNA, YSLEER. V shed 0 bases and J 2 bases; nucleotides not matched to a gene: 4. This CDR3 spans 15 amino acids. CDR3 loop: CASSQDGTETYEQYF. The CDR3 DNA sequence: TGCGCCAGCAGCCAAGACGGGACAGAAACCTACGAGCAGTACTTC.

The CDR3 DNA sequence: TGTGCCAGCATTATGACCGCGAGGTACAATGAGCAGTTCTTC. Its translation is CASIMTARYNEQFF. The chain couples TRBV2 to TRBJ2-1, with D uncertain. CDR1 SNHLY and CDR2 FYNNEI come from the germline V gene. The CDR3 extends over 14 amino acids. Trimming removed 7 bases at V and 4 bases at J, with 14 bases between. Supplemented by reference TRBV2 and TRBJ2-1, the full variable domain reads EPEVTQTPSHQVTQMGQEVILRCVPISNHLYFYWYRQILGQKVEFLVSFYNNEISEKSEIFDDQFSVERPDGSNFTLKIRSTKLEDSAMYFCASIMTARYNEQFFGPGTRLTVL.

CDR3 sequence (DNA): TGTGCCAGTAGTATAACAGGGGGCCGCGCTGAAGCTTTCTTT. Its protein is CASSITGGRAEAFF. The chain is built from TRBV19 and TRBJ1-1, with 9 bases aligning to TRBD1. V shed 2 bases, J shed 6 bases, and the junction held 4 bases outside the gene matches. The CDR3 length is 14 residues. Per the germline V gene, CDR1 is LNHDA and CDR2 is SQIVND (reference sequence). The whole variable domain, remainder taken from reference TRBV19 and TRBJ1-1, is DGGITQSPKYLFRKEGQNVTLSCEQNLNHDAMYWYRQDPGQGLRLIYYSQIVNDFQKGDIAEGYSVSREKKESFPLTVTSAQKNPTAFYLCASSITGGRAEAFFGQGTRLTVV.

A single count supports this clone. The rearrangement links TRBV9 to TRBJ2-2; D perhaps matches TRBD1 (6 bases). With 4 bases removed from V and 0 bases from J, the gap between germline ends came to 7 bases. Germline CDR1 is SGDLS and CDR2 is YYNGEE. The CDR3 is made up of 14 amino acids. The CDR3 DNA sequence: TGTGCCAGCAGCCGGACAGCGAACACCGGGGAGCTGTTTTTT. Translating it yields CASSRTANTGELFF. The whole variable domain, remainder taken from reference TRBV9 and TRBJ2-2, is DSGVTQTPKHLITATGQRVTLRCSPRSGDLSVYWYQQSLDQGLQFLIQYYNGEERAKGNILERFSAQQFPDLHSELNLSSLELGDSALYFCASSRTANTGELFFGEGSRLTVL.